The clone carrying this TCR beta chain was counted a single time. These data come from a study of cytomegalovirus exposure and HLA in healthy donors. V was shortened by 0 bases and J by 0 bases, with 12 bases between the two germline ends. The CDR3 spans 16 residues. CDR1 and CDR2 from the germline V gene are MNHEY and SVGAGI. 13 Jbeta primers and 60 Vbeta primers were used for the PCR. As handled by the study authors: Approximately 87 million unique TCR beta chains, roughly 11 million shared, were counted in a later analysis. Profiled with immunoSEQ multiplex PCR; TCRdb holds only in-frame clones, not every one. The V and J calls and clone size are taken from that table; D and trimming were inferred from the DNA. The repertoire includes about 120,000 clones, 60% to 85% of them detected once, and approximately 3.6% sits in the top ten.

The chain combines TRBV6-5 with TRBJ2-7; TRBD2 might be the D (6 bases). The sample consisted of PBMCs. This TCR was sampled from a man aged 25-45 years in good health and CMV-seronegative. CDR3 region: CASSYSSGASSYEQYF. The CDR3 nucleotides read TGTGCCAGCAGTTACTCTAGCGGTGCCAGCTCCTACGAGCAGTACTTC.